The 32 T cell receptor beta chains reported below all come from one sample, sequenced in a study of blood T cell repertoires in COVID-19. Assay used: immunoSEQ multiplex PCR; TCRdb lists only in-frame clones, some missing. This repertoire shows around 60,000 clones, around 83% found once; its top ten account for roughly a tenth. The sequencing sample was made of peripheral blood. These receptors all stem from a man in his fifties with COVID-19, enrolled during active disease.

The chain couples TRBV6-1 to TRBJ2-7, with 7 nucleotides matching TRBD2. Germline loops: CDR1 MNHNS, CDR2 SASEGT. V shed 2 bases and J 6 bases; nucleotides not matched to a gene: 10. The CDR3 covers 15 residues. CDR3 DNA sequence: TGTGCCAGCAGTGAAAGGGAGGGTCTCCTCGTCGAGCAGTACTTC. It encodes CASSEREGLLVEQYF.

The J gene is TRBJ2-7, the V gene TRBV5-5; D perhaps matches TRBD1 (5 bases). Trimming cost V 4 bases and J 6 bases, with 23 bases left between them. The CDR3 loop spans 16 amino acids. Looked up from germline, CDR1 is SGHKS and CDR2 is YYEKEE (reference sequence). CDR3 nucleotides: TGTGCCAGCAGCGCGGCCCTTGGGCTACAGGCTCGCGAGCAGTACTTC. It specifies CASSAALGLQAREQYF.

The V gene is TRBV19, the J gene TRBJ2-2; D perhaps matches TRBD2 (6 bases). Germline loops: CDR1 LNHDA, CDR2 SQIVND (reference sequence). Between the trimmed V and J ends, which lost 6 bases and 1 base, there was a span of 12 bases. This CDR3 contains 15 residues. CDR3 sequence reads: CASRRDSLNTGELFF. The CDR3 DNA reads TGTGCCAGTAGGAGGGACTCACTGAACACCGGGGAGCTGTTTTTT.

V and J are TRBV28 and TRBJ2-5; TRBD1 aligns across 7 bases. This CDR3 comprises 12 residues. The germline gives CDR1 MDHEN, CDR2 SYDVKM. The ends lost 6 bases at V and 5 bases at J; junction bases unmatched: 3. The CDR3 loop is CASRTGLETQYF. Here the CDR3 DNA reads TGTGCCAGCAGGACAGGGTTGGAGACCCAGTACTTC.

The chain employs TRBV18 and TRBJ2-5; D gene uncertain. CDR1 and CDR2 (germline): KGHSH, LQKENI. This CDR3 contains 13 residues. The V end was cut by 3 bases, the J end by 2 bases, with 7 bases between. CDR3 in amino acids: CASSPPTQETQYF. DNA of the CDR3: TGTGCCAGCTCACCCCCGACTCAAGAGACCCAGTACTTC.

The gene calls are TRBV4-1 and TRBJ2-2; TRBD2 matches at 16 bases. The V gene's germline CDR1 is MGHRA and CDR2 YSYEKL. The trim removed 3 bases at V and 5 bases at J, leaving 9 bases unmatched. This CDR3 spans 19 amino acids. CDR3 protein: CASSHGTSGRVKGTGELFF. CDR3 nucleotides: TGCGCCAGCAGCCATGGGACTAGCGGGAGGGTAAAGGGGACCGGGGAGCTGTTTTTT.

This chain joins TRBV27 and TRBJ2-7; D call uncertain. The germline V and J ends were trimmed by 3 bases and 3 bases, with 12 bases remaining between them. Germline V CDR1 and CDR2: MNHEY, SMNVEV (reference sequence). The CDR3 extends over 14 amino acids. The CDR3: CASSFSNRYYEQYF. CDR3 coding DNA: TGTGCCAGCAGTTTTAGTAACAGATACTACGAGCAGTACTTC.

The V call is TRBV5-1, the J call TRBJ2-1, with 12 bases fitting TRBD2. Germline CDR1 and CDR2: SGHRS and YFSETQ. The CDR3 covers 15 residues. Germline trimming cut 4 bases from V and 4 bases from J; bases unmatched to any gene: 3. Here the CDR3 DNA reads TGCGCCAGCAGCCGCCTAGCGGGAGGGTACAATGAGCAGTTCTTC. It yields the protein CASSRLAGGYNEQFF.

The J gene is TRBJ2-1, the V gene TRBV3-1 (or the pseudogene TRBV3-2); D might be TRBD2 (6 bases). The CDR3 is 14 residues long. CDR1 and CDR2 (germline): LGHDT, YNNKEL (reference sequence). Trimming shortened V by 2 bases and J by 10 bases, and 15 bases separated the two germline ends. DNA for the CDR3: TGTGCCAGCAGCCAATCCCCGGGACTTTCCGAGCAGTTCTTC. Translating gives CASSQSPGLSEQFF.

The V and J genes are TRBV19 and TRBJ1-3; D is unclear. This CDR3 has 15 residues. V lost 7 bases, J lost 0 bases, and 13 bases lay in between. Germline V gene sequence: CDR1 LNHDA, CDR2 SQIVND (reference sequence). The CDR3 sequence: CASTYDTSSGNTIYF. The CDR3 nucleotides are TGTGCCAGTACCTATGACACGAGCTCTGGAAACACCATATATTTT. Using reference TRBV19 and TRBJ1-3 for the parts outside the CDR3, the full variable domain is DGGITQSPKYLFRKEGQNVTLSCEQNLNHDAMYWYRQDPGQGLRLIYYSQIVNDFQKGDIAEGYSVSREKKESFPLTVTSAQKNPTAFYLCASTYDTSSGNTIYFGEGSWLTVV.

The rearrangement uses TRBV6-5 and TRBJ1-1; tentatively, D is TRBD1 (6 bases). CDR1 is MNHEY, CDR2 SVGAGI, per germline. V was cut by 1 base and J by 6 bases, with 15 bases left in between. The CDR3 runs to 15 residues. The CDR3 DNA reads TGTGCCAGCAGTTACTGGGGGCGCGATATCTCTGAAGCTTTCTTT. Its protein is CASSYWGRDISEAFF.

V gene TRBV2 combines with J gene TRBJ1-5, with 8 bases lining up with TRBD1. Germline CDR1 reads SNHLY; CDR2 reads FYNNEI. Losses at the gene ends were 5 bases for V and 11 bases for J; bases not matched to a gene: 5. The CDR3 is made up of 12 amino acids. The CDR3 sequence is CASSRQGSAQHF. CDR3 DNA sequence: TGTGCCAGCAGTCGACAGGGGTCAGCCCAGCATTTT.

The rearrangement joins TRBV30 to TRBJ2-1; TRBD2 is a possible D gene (6 bases). CDR3 length equals 11 residues. Trimming pared 2 bases from V and 10 bases from J, leaving 9 bases between. Germline lookup yields CDR1 GTSNPN and CDR2 SVGIG (reference sequence). The CDR3 coding sequence is TGTGCCTGGAGTACGCGGGACGAGCAGTTCTTC. Protein: CAWSTRDEQFF.

The V call is TRBV5-6, the J call TRBJ2-2; TRBD1 might be the D (5 bases). Germline V gene data show CDR1 as SGHDT and CDR2 as YYEEEE. This CDR3 contains 14 residues. The ends were cut back, 0 bases at V and 7 bases at J, with 10 bases in the middle. DNA for the CDR3: TGTGCCAGCAGCTTGGTAAGGGGCGGCGGGGAGCTGTTTTTT. Translating it yields CASSLVRGGGELFF.

There are a few counts of this clone. The J gene is TRBJ1-6, the V gene TRBV28; a weak D match, TRBD1 (6 bases). This CDR3 region has 18 residues. The V gene lost 4 bases and the J gene lost 0 bases, with 16 bases spanning the gap. Germline CDR1 is MDHEN and CDR2 is SYDVKM. The CDR3 loop is CASSSTGIVRSYNSPLHF. The CDR3 region has the DNA TGTGCCAGCAGTTCTACAGGGATTGTACGCTCCTATAATTCACCCCTCCACTTT.

The chain employs TRBV6-5 and TRBJ1-5; 8 bases are a match to TRBD1. The CDR3 runs 14 residues. V trimming: 6 bases; J trimming: 4 bases; junction bases outside the gene matches: 5. Germline V gene sequence: CDR1 MNHEY, CDR2 SVGAGI. CDR3 sequence: CASSLRQGNQPQHF. CDR3 sequence (DNA): TGTGCCAGCAGCCTTAGACAGGGGAATCAGCCCCAGCATTTT.

This chain links TRBV9 with TRBJ1-2; the D is unclear. Trimming took off 0 bases at V and 0 bases at J, with 9 bases between the two ends. Germline CDR1 SGDLS, CDR2 YYNGEE. The CDR3 is made up of 15 amino acids. As DNA, the CDR3 is TGTGCCAGCAGCGTAGCGGTGTCGACTAACTATGGCTACACCTTC. Translating gives CASSVAVSTNYGYTF.

The chain is built from TRBV7-2 and TRBJ2-7; tentative D call: TRBD1 (6 bases). V lost 5 bases to trimming and J lost 2 bases, with 13 bases between them. CDR1 SGHTA and CDR2 FQGNSA come from the germline V gene. The CDR3 loop spans 14 amino acids. Written as DNA, the CDR3 is TGTGCCAGCAGCCCGACAGGTGCACCCTACGAGCAGTACTTC. Translation gives CASSPTGAPYEQYF.

The chain links TRBV15 to TRBJ2-7; D is possibly TRBD1 (6 bases). Trimming removed 0 bases at V and 1 base at J, with 13 bases between. This CDR3 has 16 amino acids. The germline V gene has CDR1 LNHNV and CDR2 YYDKDF (reference sequence). DNA for the CDR3: TGTGCCACCAGCAGAGATGCAGGGGTGACGTCCTACGAGCAGTACTTC. It codes for CATSRDAGVTSYEQYF.

The CDR3 loop is CSVAGGPSYNEQFF. In nucleotides, the CDR3 is TGCAGCGTTGCAGGTGGGCCATCCTACAATGAGCAGTTCTTC. V gene TRBV29-1 combines with J gene TRBJ2-1, with D hard to call. Germline V lookup: CDR1 SQVTM, CDR2 ANQGSEA. V was shortened by 4 bases and J by 1 base, with 11 bases between the two germline ends. CDR3 length: 14 residues.

The chain joins TRBV28 to TRBJ2-7; no definite D call. Trimming removed 7 bases at V and 0 bases at J, with 10 bases between. CDR3 size: 13 residues. CDR1 is MDHEN, CDR2 SYDVKM, per germline. The CDR3 DNA reads TGTGCCAGCACGCACAGCCACTCCTACGAGCAGTACTTC. Amino acid sequence: CASTHSHSYEQYF.

This chain links TRBV18 with TRBJ2-7; a possible D gene is TRBD1 (5 bases). This CDR3 region has 12 residues. The V gene's germline CDR1 is KGHSH and CDR2 LQKENI. Trimming left V 2 bases short and J 5 bases short, with 7 bases between. The DNA for the CDR3 is TGTGCCAGCTCACCAGCAGGGAACGAGCAGTACTTC. Amino acid sequence: CASSPAGNEQYF.

The chain combines TRBV10-3 with TRBJ2-7, with TRBD2 matching 11 bases. Losses at the gene ends were 0 bases for V and 9 bases for J; bases not matched to a gene: 4. The CDR3 extends over 14 amino acids. Germline lookup yields CDR1 ENHRY and CDR2 SYGVKD. The CDR3 nucleotides are TGTGCCATCAGTGAGTCACTAGCGGGAGTAGCGCAGTACTTC. Residues: CAISESLAGVAQYF.

CDR3 amino acids: CASSSPGQGIYEQYF. The CDR3 DNA is TGTGCCAGCAGCTCCCCGGGACAGGGTATCTACGAGCAGTACTTC. J is TRBJ2-7 and V is TRBV7-2; TRBD1 aligns across 9 bases. The trim removed 4 bases at V and 3 bases at J, leaving 7 bases unmatched. Looked up from germline, CDR1 is SGHTA and CDR2 is FQGNSA. This CDR3 has 15 amino acids.

The chain links TRBV9 to TRBJ1-4; 8 bases align to TRBD1. V lost 3 bases and J lost 5; bases outside the gene matches: 6. This CDR3 is 15 amino acids long. Germline V lookup: CDR1 SGDLS, CDR2 YYNGEE. CDR3 DNA sequence: TGTGCCAGCAGCGACGGAACAGGGGGGAATGAAAAACTGTTTTTT. Its protein is CASSDGTGGNEKLFF.

This chain uses TRBV9 with TRBJ2-3, with 9 positions matching TRBD1. With 4 bases clipped from V and 2 bases from J, the junction kept 8 bases outside the gene matches. Germline lookup yields CDR1 SGDLS and CDR2 YYNGEE. This CDR3 has 16 amino acids. CDR3 coding DNA: TGTGCCAGCAGCTTACGGACAGGGGCAAACACAGATACGCAGTATTTT. It is translated as CASSLRTGANTDTQYF.

V is TRBV6-6 and J is TRBJ1-1, with 7 bases lining up with TRBD1. The CDR3 covers 14 residues. Per germline, CDR1 MNHNY and CDR2 SVGAGI (reference sequence). Losses at the gene ends were 5 bases for V and 7 bases for J; bases not matched to a gene: 10. The CDR3 loop reads CASSNRQGFGEAFF. Written as DNA, the CDR3 is TGTGCCAGCAGTAATCGACAGGGTTTTGGTGAAGCTTTCTTT.

Only a few counts were recorded for this clone. The rearrangement links TRBV11-2 to TRBJ1-3; D remains ambiguous. The CDR3 covers 15 residues. Germline loops: CDR1 SGHAT, CDR2 FQNNGV. Trimming took 3 bases from V and 1 from J, leaving 10 bases between them. The CDR3 nucleotides are TGTGCCAGCAGCTTGGCAGGTACATCTGGAAACACCATATATTTT. Translation: CASSLAGTSGNTIYF. Variable domain in full (rest from reference TRBV11-2 and TRBJ1-3): EAGVAQSPRYKIIEKRQSVAFWCNPISGHATLYWYQQILGQGPKLLIQFQNNGVVDDSQLPKDRFSAERLKGVDSTLKIQPAKLEDSAVYLCASSLAGTSGNTIYFGEGSWLTVV.

The gene calls are TRBV4-3 and TRBJ2-5; 9 bases match TRBD1. CDR1 is LGHNA and CDR2 is YSLEER in the germline V gene. This CDR3 spans 19 amino acids. The junction had 14 bases not matched to a gene; V was cut back by 0 bases and J by 3 bases. The CDR3 DNA follows: TGCGCCAGCAGCCAAGAATCGCATTTCCGACAGGGGGGCGAAGAGACCCAGTACTTC. This sequence encodes CASSQESHFRQGGEETQYF.

The chain carries TRBV6-5 and TRBJ1-4, with D perhaps TRBD1 (5 bases). From germline, CDR1 is MNHEY and CDR2 SVGAGI. V was shortened by 7 bases and J by 0 bases, with 9 bases between the two germline ends. This CDR3 has 14 residues. The CDR3 loop is CASKQTATNEKLFF. The CDR3 DNA sequence: TGTGCCAGCAAACAGACAGCAACTAATGAAAAACTGTTTTTT.

This chain joins TRBV6-5 and TRBJ2-4, with TRBD1 identical over 7 bases. The germline V gene encodes CDR1 MNHEY and CDR2 SVGAGI. CDR3 size: 16 residues. Trimming cost V 4 bases and J 5 bases; bases outside gene matches: 11. CDR3 in amino acids: CASSSKIQGHQNIQYF. The DNA of the CDR3 is TGTGCCAGCAGTTCGAAAATACAGGGGCACCAAAACATTCAGTACTTC.

The chain uses TRBV6-1 and TRBJ2-5; 13 bases align to TRBD2. Looked up from germline, CDR1 is MNHNS and CDR2 is SASEGT. The CDR3 is 16 residues long. V was pared by 4 bases and J by 7 bases, with 9 bases of the junction left unmatched. CDR3 residues: CASSGGLAGVIGTQYF. The CDR3, as DNA: TGTGCCAGCAGTGGTGGACTAGCGGGAGTTATTGGGACCCAGTACTTC.